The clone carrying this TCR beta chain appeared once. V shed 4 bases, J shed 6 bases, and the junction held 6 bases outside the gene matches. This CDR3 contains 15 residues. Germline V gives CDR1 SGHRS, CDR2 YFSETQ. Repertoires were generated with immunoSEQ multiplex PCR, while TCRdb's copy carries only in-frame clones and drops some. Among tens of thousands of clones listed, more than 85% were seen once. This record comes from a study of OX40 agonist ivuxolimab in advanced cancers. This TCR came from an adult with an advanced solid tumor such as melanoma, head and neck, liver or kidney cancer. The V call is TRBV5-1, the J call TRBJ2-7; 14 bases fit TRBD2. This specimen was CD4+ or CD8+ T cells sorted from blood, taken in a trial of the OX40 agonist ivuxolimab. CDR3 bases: TGCGCCAGCAGCCTCCGGGGACTAGCGGGAGTCGAGCAGTACTTC. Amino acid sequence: CASSLRGLAGVEQYF.